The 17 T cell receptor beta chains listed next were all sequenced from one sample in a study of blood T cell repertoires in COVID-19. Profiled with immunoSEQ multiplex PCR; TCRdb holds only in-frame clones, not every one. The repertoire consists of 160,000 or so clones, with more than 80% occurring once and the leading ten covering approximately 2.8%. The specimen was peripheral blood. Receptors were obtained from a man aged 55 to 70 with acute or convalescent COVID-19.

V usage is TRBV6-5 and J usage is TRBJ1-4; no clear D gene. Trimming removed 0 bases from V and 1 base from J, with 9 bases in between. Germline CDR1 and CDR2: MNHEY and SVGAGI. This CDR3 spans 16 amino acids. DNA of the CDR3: TGTGCCAGCAGTTACTCGGGCCTGGGAACTAATGAAAAACTGTTTTTT. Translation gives CASSYSGLGTNEKLFF.

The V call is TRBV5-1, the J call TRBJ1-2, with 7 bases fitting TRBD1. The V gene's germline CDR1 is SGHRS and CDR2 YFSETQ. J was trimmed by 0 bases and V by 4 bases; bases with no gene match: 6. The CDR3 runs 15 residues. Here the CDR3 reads CASSGTGAANYGYTF. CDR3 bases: TGCGCCAGCAGCGGTACAGGGGCCGCTAACTATGGCTACACCTTC. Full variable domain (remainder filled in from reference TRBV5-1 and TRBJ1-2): KAGVTQTPRYLIKTRGQQVTLSCSPISGHRSVSWYQQTPGQGLQFLFEYFSETQRNKGNFPGRFSGRQFSNSRSEMNVSTLELGDSALYLCASSGTGAANYGYTFGSGTRLTVV.

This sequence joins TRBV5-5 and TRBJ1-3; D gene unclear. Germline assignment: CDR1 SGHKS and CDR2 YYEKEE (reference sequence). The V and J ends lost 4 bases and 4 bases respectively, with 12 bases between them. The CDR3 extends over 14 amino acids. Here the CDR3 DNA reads TGTGCCAGCAGCGGAGGGCCGCGAGGAAACACCATATATTTT. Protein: CASSGGPRGNTIYF.

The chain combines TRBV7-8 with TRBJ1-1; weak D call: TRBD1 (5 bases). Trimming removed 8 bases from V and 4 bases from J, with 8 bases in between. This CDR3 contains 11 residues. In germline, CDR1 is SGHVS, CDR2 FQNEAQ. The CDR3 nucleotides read TGTGCCAGCCAGGGCCCCACTGAAGCTTTCTTT. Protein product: CASQGPTEAFF.

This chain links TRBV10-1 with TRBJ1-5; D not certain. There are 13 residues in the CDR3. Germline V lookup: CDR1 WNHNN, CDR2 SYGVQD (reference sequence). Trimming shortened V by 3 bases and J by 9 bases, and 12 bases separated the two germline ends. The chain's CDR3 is CASSESVGGPQHF. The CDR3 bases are TGCGCCAGCAGTGAATCAGTCGGAGGGCCCCAGCATTTT.

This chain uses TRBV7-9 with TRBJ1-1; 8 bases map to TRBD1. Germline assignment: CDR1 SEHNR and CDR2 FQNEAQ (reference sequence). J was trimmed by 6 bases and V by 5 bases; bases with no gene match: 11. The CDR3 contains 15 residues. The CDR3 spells CASSTATGAGAEAFF. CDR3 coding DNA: TGTGCCAGCAGCACGGCGACAGGGGCGGGCGCTGAAGCTTTCTTT. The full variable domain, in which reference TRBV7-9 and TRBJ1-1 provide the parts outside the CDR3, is DTGVSQNPRHKITKRGQNVTFRCDPISEHNRLYWYRQTLGQGPEFLTYFQNEAQLEKSRLLSDRFSAERPKGSFSTLEIQRTEQGDSAMYLCASSTATGAGAEAFFGQGTRLTVV.

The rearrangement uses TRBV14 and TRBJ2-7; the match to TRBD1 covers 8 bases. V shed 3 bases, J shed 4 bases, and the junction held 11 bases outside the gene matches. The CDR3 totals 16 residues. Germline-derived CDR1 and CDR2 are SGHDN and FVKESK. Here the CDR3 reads CASSHHGQGIGYEQYF. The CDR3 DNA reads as TGTGCCAGCAGCCATCACGGACAGGGAATCGGGTACGAGCAGTACTTC. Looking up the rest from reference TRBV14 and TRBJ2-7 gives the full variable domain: EAGVTQFPSHSVIEKGQTVTLRCDPISGHDNLYWYRRVMGKEIKFLLHFVKESKQDESGMPNNRFLAERTGGTYSTLKVQPAELEDSGVYFCASSHHGQGIGYEQYFGPGTRLTVT.

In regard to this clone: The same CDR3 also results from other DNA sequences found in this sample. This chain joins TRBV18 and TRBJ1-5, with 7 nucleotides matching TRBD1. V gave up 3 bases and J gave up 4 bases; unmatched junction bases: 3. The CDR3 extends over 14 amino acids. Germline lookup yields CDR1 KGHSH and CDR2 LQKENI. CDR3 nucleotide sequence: TGTGCCAGCTCACCTCCGGGACAGAATCAGCCCCAGCATTTT. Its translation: CASSPPGQNQPQHF. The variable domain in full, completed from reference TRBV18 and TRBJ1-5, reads NAGVMQNPRHLVRRRGQEARLRCSPMKGHSHVYWYRQLPEEGLKFMVYLQKENIIDESGMPKERFSAEFPKEGPSILRIQQVVRGDSAAYFCASSPPGQNQPQHFGDGTRLSIL.

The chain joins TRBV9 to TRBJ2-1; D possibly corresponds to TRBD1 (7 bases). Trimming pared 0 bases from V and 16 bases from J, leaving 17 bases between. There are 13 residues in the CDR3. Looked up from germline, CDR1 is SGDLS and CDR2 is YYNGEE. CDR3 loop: CASSVDRGGLRFF. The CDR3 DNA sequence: TGTGCCAGCAGCGTAGACAGGGGTGGACTAAGATTCTTC.

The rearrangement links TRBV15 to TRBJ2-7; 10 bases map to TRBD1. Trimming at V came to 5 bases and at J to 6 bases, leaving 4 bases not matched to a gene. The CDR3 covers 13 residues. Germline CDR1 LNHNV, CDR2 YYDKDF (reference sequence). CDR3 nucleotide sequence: TGTGCCACCAGCGGGGGGACAGGGGCCGAGCAGTACTTC. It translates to CATSGGTGAEQYF.

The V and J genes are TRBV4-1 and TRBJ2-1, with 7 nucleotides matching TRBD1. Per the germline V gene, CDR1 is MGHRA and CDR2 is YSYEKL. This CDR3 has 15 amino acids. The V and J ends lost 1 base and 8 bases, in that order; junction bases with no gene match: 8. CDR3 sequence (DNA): TGCGCCAGCAGCCAAGGAATATCAGGGGGTGATGAGCAGTTCTTC. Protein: CASSQGISGGDEQFF.

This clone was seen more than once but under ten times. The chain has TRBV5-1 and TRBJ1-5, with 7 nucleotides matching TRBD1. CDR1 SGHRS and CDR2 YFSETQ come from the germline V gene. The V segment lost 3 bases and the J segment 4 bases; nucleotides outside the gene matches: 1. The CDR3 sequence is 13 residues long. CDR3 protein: CASSWGQNQPQHF. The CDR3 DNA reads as TGCGCCAGCAGCTGGGGACAGAATCAGCCCCAGCATTTT.

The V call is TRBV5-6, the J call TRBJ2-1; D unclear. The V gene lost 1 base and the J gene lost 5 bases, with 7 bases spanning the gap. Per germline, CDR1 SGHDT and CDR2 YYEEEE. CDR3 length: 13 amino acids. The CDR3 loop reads CASSLRRNNEQFF. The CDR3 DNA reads TGTGCCAGCAGCTTGCGCAGAAACAATGAGCAGTTCTTC.

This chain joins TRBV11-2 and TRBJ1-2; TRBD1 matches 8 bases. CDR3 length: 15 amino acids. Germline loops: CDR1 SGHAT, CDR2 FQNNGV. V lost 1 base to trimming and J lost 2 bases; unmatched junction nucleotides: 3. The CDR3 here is CASSLVTGGNYGYTF. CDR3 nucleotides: TGTGCCAGCAGCTTAGTTACAGGGGGAAACTATGGCTACACCTTC.

The CDR3, as DNA: TGTGCCAGCAGCACCCGGACAGGGGGAGGAGAGACCCAGTACTTC. This translates into CASSTRTGGGETQYF. The V and J genes are TRBV11-2 and TRBJ2-5, with 10 bases aligning to TRBD1. Trimming took 5 bases from V and 4 from J; bases not matched to a gene: 7. The CDR3 length is 15 residues. CDR1 SGHAT and CDR2 FQNNGV come from the germline V gene.

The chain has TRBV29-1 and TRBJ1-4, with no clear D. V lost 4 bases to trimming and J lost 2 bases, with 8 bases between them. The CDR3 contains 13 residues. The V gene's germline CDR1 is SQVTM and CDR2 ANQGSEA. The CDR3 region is CSVGLRTNEKLFF. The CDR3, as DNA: TGCAGCGTTGGATTACGGACTAATGAAAAACTGTTTTTT.

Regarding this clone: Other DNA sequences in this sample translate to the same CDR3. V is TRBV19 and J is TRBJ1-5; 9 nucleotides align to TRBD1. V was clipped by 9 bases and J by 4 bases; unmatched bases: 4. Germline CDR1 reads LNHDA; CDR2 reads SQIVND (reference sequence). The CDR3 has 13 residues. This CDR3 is CASSGTGNQPQHF. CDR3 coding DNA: TGTGCCAGCAGTGGGACAGGGAATCAGCCCCAGCATTTT.